This is a list of T cell receptor beta chains from one sample in a study of blood T cell repertoires in COVID-19. Data came from immunoSEQ multiplex PCR; TCRdb stores just in-frame clones and leaves some out. Here the sample spans fewer than 110,000 clones, around nine tenths being singletons. The source material was peripheral blood. These receptors were obtained from a human donor in a cohort sampled during active COVID-19. Both conserved end residues are part of each CDR3.

j_gene: TRBJ2-5
v_gene: TRBV5-1
CDR3aa: CASSPGGYATQYF

j_gene: TRBJ2-1
v_gene: TRBV9
CDR3aa: CASSAPRGRSYNEQFF

j_gene: TRBJ2-3
v_gene: TRBV5-1
CDR3aa: CASSFPTSGSDTQYF

j_gene: TRBJ1-5
v_gene: TRBV7-9
CDR3aa: CASRPGTGNNQPQHF

j_gene: TRBJ2-5
v_gene: TRBV15
CDR3aa: CATSRDLAGLFQETQYF

j_gene: TRBJ2-2
v_gene: TRBV7-9
CDR3aa: CASRNRGKQNTGELFF

j_gene: TRBJ2-7
v_gene: TRBV4-1
CDR3aa: CASSHAGSSAYEQYF

j_gene: TRBJ2-5
v_gene: TRBV19
CDR3aa: CASSINRGETQYF

j_gene: TRBJ1-4
v_gene: TRBV27
CDR3aa: CASSSRTVTAGANEKLFF

j_gene: TRBJ1-4
v_gene: TRBV2
CDR3aa: CASRRQGVNEKLFF

j_gene: TRBJ1-1
v_gene: TRBV18
CDR3aa: CASSPRFGRGETEAFF

j_gene: TRBJ1-5
v_gene: TRBV13
CDR3aa: CASSLQSNQPQHF

j_gene: TRBJ2-1
v_gene: TRBV18
CDR3aa: CASSPRQGARNEQFF

j_gene: TRBJ1-6
v_gene: TRBV7-9
CDR3aa: CASSPGQGNLLLHF

j_gene: TRBJ2-2
v_gene: TRBV28
CDR3aa: CASSLRRGNTGELFF

j_gene: TRBJ2-3
v_gene: TRBV9
CDR3aa: CASSVDSRADTQYF

j_gene: TRBJ2-7
v_gene: TRBV7-9
CDR3aa: CASSLRGGTSGANEQYF

j_gene: TRBJ2-3
v_gene: TRBV27
CDR3aa: CASSLEPQGKYTQYF

j_gene: TRBJ2-1
v_gene: TRBV4-3
CDR3aa: CASSQWTVNEQFF

j_gene: TRBJ2-5
v_gene: TRBV14
CDR3aa: CASSRQRRFETQYF

j_gene: TRBJ2-3
v_gene: TRBV24-1
CDR3aa: CATSQTGTSTDTQYF

j_gene: TRBJ2-2
v_gene: TRBV2
CDR3aa: CARKGAGNTGELFF

j_gene: TRBJ1-2
v_gene: TRBV19
CDR3aa: CASSILGEATF

j_gene: TRBJ2-2
v_gene: TRBV28
CDR3aa: CASSQPGIGNTGELFF

j_gene: TRBJ2-3
v_gene: TRBV5-4
CDR3aa: CASSSPRTSRTDTQYF

j_gene: TRBJ1-4
v_gene: TRBV5-1
CDR3aa: CASSTQAAHEKLFF

j_gene: TRBJ2-1
v_gene: TRBV5-1
CDR3aa: CASRNQGTAYNEQFF

j_gene: TRBJ1-1
v_gene: TRBV2
CDR3aa: CASSEALLGRSTEAFF

j_gene: TRBJ2-3
v_gene: TRBV28
CDR3aa: CASSRIGTSTDTQYF

j_gene: TRBJ2-7
v_gene: TRBV4-2
CDR3aa: CASSQPTHSSGSSYEQYF

j_gene: TRBJ2-7
v_gene: TRBV6-5
CDR3aa: CASSYSGSRREQYF

j_gene: TRBJ2-7
v_gene: TRBV4-1
CDR3aa: CASSQEGASYEQYF

j_gene: TRBJ2-3
v_gene: TRBV11-2
CDR3aa: CASRQPGMAPDTQYF

j_gene: TRBJ2-5
v_gene: TRBV6-5
CDR3aa: CATRFGVGETQYF

j_gene: TRBJ2-7
v_gene: TRBV6-5
CDR3aa: CASSYSGVSIYEQYF

j_gene: TRBJ2-3
v_gene: TRBV7-2
CDR3aa: CASSLGTLYTDTQYF

j_gene: TRBJ2-2
v_gene: TRBV2
CDR3aa: CASKKTGGLWENTGELFF

j_gene: TRBJ2-2
v_gene: TRBV25-1
CDR3aa: CATRTGRYTGELFF

j_gene: TRBJ2-7
v_gene: TRBV7-9
CDR3aa: CATSKEGEQYF

j_gene: TRBJ1-1
v_gene: TRBV30
CDR3aa: CAWMWAMNTEAFF

j_gene: TRBJ1-5
v_gene: TRBV30
CDR3aa: CAWSGGAGGNQPQHF

j_gene: TRBJ2-7
v_gene: TRBV10-2
CDR3aa: CASSGQGDTYEQYF

j_gene: TRBJ1-5
v_gene: TRBV7-6
CDR3aa: CASSLGQGSNQPQHF

j_gene: TRBJ2-7
v_gene: TRBV5-6
CDR3aa: CASSVGLAESSYEQYF

j_gene: TRBJ2-5
v_gene: TRBV6-5
CDR3aa: CASRTTSDRETQYF